The 3 T cell receptor beta chains below were found in one sample sequenced in a study of read filtering for tumor transcriptome and immune sequencing. This library used approximately 370 ng RNA and molecular barcoded adaptors spanning alpha/delta and beta/gamma chains. MiXCR, run by TCRdb on the reads, gives a single entry per CDR3 protein. The sample holds about 35,000 distinct CDR3 sequences, 14% seen once. The sequenced material came from a population of CD138-negative cells sorted from bone marrow. The receptors were sampled from a donor at least 40 years old with multiple myeloma.

This clonotype was counted many times. This sequence joins TRBV18 and TRBJ2-6, with D perhaps TRBD2 (5 bases). The V end was cut by 5 bases, the J end by 4 bases, with 12 bases between. Germline lookup yields CDR1 KGHSH and CDR2 LQKENI. The CDR3 spans 15 residues. The CDR3 DNA is TGTGCCAGCTCAATTACCAGAGGGGGGGCCAACGTCCTGACTTTC. Residues: CASSITRGGANVLTF.

This clonotype was seen ten or more times. V gene TRBV14 combines with J gene TRBJ2-1, with TRBD2 matching over 15 bases. The V gene end was trimmed by 4 bases and the J gene end by 2 bases; junction bases not matched to a gene: 3. The CDR3 loop spans 17 amino acids. Germline loops: CDR1 SGHDN, CDR2 FVKESK. CDR3 sequence (DNA): TGTGCCAGCAGCCTGGGACTAGCGGGGGGTACCTACAATGAGCAGTTCTTC. It codes for CASSLGLAGGTYNEQFF. The complete variable domain, with remaining parts taken from reference TRBV14 and TRBJ2-1, reads EAGVTQFPSHSVIEKGQTVTLRCDPISGHDNLYWYRRVMGKEIKFLLHFVKESKQDESGMPNNRFLAERTGGTYSTLKVQPAELEDSGVYFCASSLGLAGGTYNEQFFGPGTRLTVL.

This clonotype showed up many times. This chain links TRBV7-3 with TRBJ1-1; a weak D match, TRBD1 (5 bases). V was shortened by 5 bases and J by 1 base, with 11 bases between the two germline ends. Germline V lookup: CDR1 SGHTA, CDR2 FQGTGA. The CDR3 contains 14 residues. CDR3 sequence reads: CASSKIGGNTEAFF. The CDR3 bases are TGTGCCAGCAGCAAAATTGGGGGGAACACTGAAGCTTTCTTT.